Listed below are T cell receptor beta chains from one sample, sequenced in a study of T-cell reconstitution after alpha-beta-depleted transplantation in children. TCRdb ran MiXCR on the PCR reads and lists one entry per CDR3 protein. The sample includes some 110,000 distinct CDR3 sequences, around a tenth seen only once; the top ten take approximately 36%. The material was PBMCs, obtained before TCRalphabeta/CD19-depleted stem cell transplant. The receptor set was obtained from a boy aged 2-15 years with acute lymphoblastic leukemia, due to receive a stem cell transplant. The CDR3 runs from the conserved cysteine through the conserved F or W. Fields, in order: clone size, D gene, J gene, V gene, CDR3 protein, CDR3 DNA. The D gene is left open where the match is weak. The size of a clone is reported for some rows only, either as once, few or many, or as a class for expanded clones.

few	TRBD1	TRBJ1-1	TRBV5-6	CASSLGQGTLNTEAFF	TGTGCCAGCAGCCTCGGACAGGGGACCCTGAACACTGAAGCTTTCTTT
many	.	TRBJ2-2	TRBV7-2	CASSLVRSGELFF	TGTGCCAGCAGCTTAGTACGGTCCGGGGAGCTGTTTTTT
few	TRBD2	TRBJ2-1	TRBV20-1	CSASPTSGRLDEQFF	TGCAGTGCTAGCCCGACTAGCGGGAGACTAGATGAGCAGTTCTTC
many	.	TRBJ2-2	TRBV10-3	CAIKAEAGELFF	TGTGCCATCAAGGCTGAGGCCGGGGAGCTGTTTTTT
.	.	TRBJ2-2	TRBV7-2	CASSHGQRTGELFF	TGTGCCAGCAGCCACGGACAGCGCACCGGGGAGCTGTTTTTT
.	.	TRBJ2-3	TRBV19	CASSFPRGSGTDTQYF	TGTGCCAGTAGCTTTCCTAGGGGAAGTGGCACAGATACGCAGTATTTT
.	.	TRBJ2-7	TRBV12-3/TRBV12-4	CASSLMSQAYEQYF	TGTGCCAGCAGTTTAATGTCACAGGCCTACGAGCAGTACTTC
few	TRBD2	TRBJ2-5	TRBV5-1	CASSLGSAGGTETQYF	TGCGCCAGCAGCTTGGGATCGGCGGGAGGCACGGAGACCCAGTACTTC
.	.	TRBJ2-7	TRBV28	CASRGGGRYEQYF	TGTGCCAGCAGGGGAGGGGGGAGGTACGAGCAGTACTTC
many	.	TRBJ2-4	TRBV10-3	CAISDPGGVDKNIQYF	TGTGCCATCAGTGACCCTGGAGGGGTTGACAAAAACATTCAGTACTTC
many	.	TRBJ2-5	TRBV12-3/TRBV12-4	CASRATLGETQYF	TGTGCCAGCAGGGCCACGCTTGGGGAGACCCAGTACTTC
.	.	TRBJ2-2	TRBV7-3	CASSLQGGTTGELFF	TGTGCCAGCAGTCTTCAGGGGGGTACCACCGGGGAGCTGTTTTTT
few	TRBD1	TRBJ1-1	TRBV7-9	CASSRGQYTEAFF	TGTGCCAGCAGCCGGGGACAGTACACTGAAGCTTTCTTT
few	TRBD2	TRBJ2-1	TRBV20-1	CSARTSGRDEQFF	TGCAGTGCTAGGACTAGCGGGAGGGATGAGCAGTTCTTC
many	.	TRBJ2-7	TRBV5-1	CASSVTYPPYEQYF	TGCGCCAGCAGCGTGACTTACCCCCCGTACGAGCAGTACTTC
.	.	TRBJ2-7	TRBV30	CACPGSATYEQYF	TGTGCCTGCCCGGGCAGTGCTACCTACGAGCAGTACTTC
few	.	TRBJ2-7	TRBV7-8	CASSLVDVNYEQYF	TGTGCCAGCAGCTTAGTTGACGTAAACTACGAGCAGTACTTC
many	.	TRBJ2-5	TRBV7-8	CASSLGGGVVTQYF	TGTGCCAGCAGCTTAGGGGGAGGCGTTGTCACCCAGTACTTC
.	.	TRBJ2-3	TRBV15	CATSGSGDGTDTQYF	TGTGCCACCAGCGGTAGCGGAGACGGCACAGATACGCAGTATTTT
few	.	TRBJ1-2	TRBV12-3/TRBV12-4	CASRLRGPSGYTF	TGTGCCAGCAGGCTCAGGGGCCCGAGTGGCTACACCTTC
few	.	TRBJ2-6	TRBV28	CASSFSIGEGANVLTF	TGTGCCAGCAGTTTTTCCATCGGGGAAGGGGCCAACGTCCTGACTTTC
few	.	TRBJ1-2	TRBV4-2	CASSQGGPSNYGYTF	TGTGCCAGCAGCCAAGGGGGACCTTCTAACTATGGCTACACCTTC
.	.	TRBJ1-1	TRBV5-1	CASSWGMGESNTEAFF	TGCGCCAGCAGTTGGGGGATGGGGGAATCGAACACTGAAGCTTTCTTT
.	TRBD2	TRBJ2-1	TRBV28	CASYKKREVSYNEQFF	TGTGCCAGCTACAAGAAGCGGGAGGTCTCCTACAATGAGCAGTTCTTC
.	TRBD1	TRBJ1-2	TRBV5-1	CASTPYPTGGIYVGYTF	TGCGCCAGCACCCCTTACCCGACAGGGGGCATCTATGTAGGCTACACCTTC
few	.	TRBJ2-1	TRBV29-1	CSVSSQSSYNEQFF	TGCAGCGTCAGCTCTCAGAGCTCCTACAATGAGCAGTTCTTC
few	.	TRBJ1-2	TRBV6-1	CASSTPGRPYGYTF	TGTGCCAGCAGTACCCCAGGGAGACCCTATGGCTACACCTTC
.	TRBD1	TRBJ2-7	TRBV6-6	CASQGAGEQYF	TGTGCCAGTCAGGGGGCGGGGGAGCAGTACTTC
.	.	TRBJ2-2	TRBV20-1	CSARRGGETGELFF	TGCAGTGCCCGGAGGGGGGGCGAAACCGGGGAGCTGTTTTTT
many	.	TRBJ2-1	TRBV20-1	CSARFQGSYNEQFF	TGCAGTGCTAGATTCCAGGGCTCCTACAATGAGCAGTTCTTC
few	TRBD1	TRBJ1-1	TRBV9	CASSPGTGDGTEAFF	TGTGCCAGCAGCCCCGGGACAGGGGATGGCACTGAAGCTTTCTTT
many	.	TRBJ1-1	TRBV18	CASSPTDMGQTTEAFF	TGTGCCAGCTCACCTACCGACATGGGGCAAACAACTGAAGCTTTCTTT
.	TRBD2	TRBJ2-3	TRBV5-1	CASSLAPRLADTDTQYF	TGCGCCAGCAGCTTGGCGCCTCGACTAGCGGACACAGATACGCAGTATTTT
.	.	TRBJ1-4	TRBV5-6	CASSSGTRTEKLFF	TGTGCCAGCAGCTCCGGGACACGCACTGAAAAACTGTTTTTT
.	TRBD1	TRBJ2-2	TRBV19	CASSIGQGAGELFF	TGTGCCAGTAGTATAGGACAGGGGGCCGGGGAGCTGTTTTTT
.	.	TRBJ1-5	TRBV20-1	CSAPNSGLSNQPQHF	TGCAGTGCCCCGAACAGTGGGCTAAGCAATCAGCCCCAGCATTTT
many	.	TRBJ2-1	TRBV20-1	CSASGSYNEQFF	TGCAGTGCTAGCGGCTCCTACAATGAGCAGTTCTTC
many	.	TRBJ2-2	TRBV5-1	CASSLVSSSEYTGELFF	TGCGCCAGCAGCTTGGTGTCCTCTAGCGAGTACACCGGGGAGCTGTTTTTT
.	TRBD1	TRBJ2-2	TRBV18	CASSQKYGTGDTGELFF	TGTGCCAGCTCACAAAAATACGGGACAGGAGACACCGGGGAGCTGTTTTTT
many	.	TRBJ1-3	TRBV12-3/TRBV12-4	CASSFWGPRPGNTIYF	TGTGCCAGCAGTTTTTGGGGGCCGAGGCCTGGAAACACCATATATTTT